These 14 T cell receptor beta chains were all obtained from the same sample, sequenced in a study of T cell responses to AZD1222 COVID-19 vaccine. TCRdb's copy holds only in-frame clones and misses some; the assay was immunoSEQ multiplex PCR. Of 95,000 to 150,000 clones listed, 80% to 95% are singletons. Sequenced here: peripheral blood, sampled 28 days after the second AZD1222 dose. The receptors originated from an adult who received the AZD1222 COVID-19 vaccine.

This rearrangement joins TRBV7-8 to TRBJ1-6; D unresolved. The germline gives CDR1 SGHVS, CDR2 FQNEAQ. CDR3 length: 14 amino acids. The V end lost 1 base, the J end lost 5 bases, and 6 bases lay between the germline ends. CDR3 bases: TGTGCCAGCAGCTTAGAGACAAATAATTCACCCCTCCACTTT. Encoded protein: CASSLETNNSPLHF.

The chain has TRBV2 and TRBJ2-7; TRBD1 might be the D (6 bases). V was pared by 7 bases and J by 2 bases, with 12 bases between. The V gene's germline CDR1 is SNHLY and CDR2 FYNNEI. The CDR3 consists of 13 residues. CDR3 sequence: CASNLDSAYEQYF. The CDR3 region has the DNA TGTGCCAGCAATTTGGACAGCGCCTACGAGCAGTACTTC.

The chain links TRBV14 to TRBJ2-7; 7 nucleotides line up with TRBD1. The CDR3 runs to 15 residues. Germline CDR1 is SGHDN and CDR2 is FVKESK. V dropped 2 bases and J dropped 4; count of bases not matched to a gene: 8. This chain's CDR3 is CASSQTGESWYEQYF. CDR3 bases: TGTGCCAGCAGCCAAACAGGGGAATCTTGGTACGAGCAGTACTTC.

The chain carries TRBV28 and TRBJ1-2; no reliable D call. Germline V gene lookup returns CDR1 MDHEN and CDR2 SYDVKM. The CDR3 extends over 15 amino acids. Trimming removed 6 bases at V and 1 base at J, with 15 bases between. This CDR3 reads CASSQTDRDNYGYTF. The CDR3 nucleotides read TGTGCCAGCAGCCAGACGGACCGGGATAACTATGGCTACACCTTC.

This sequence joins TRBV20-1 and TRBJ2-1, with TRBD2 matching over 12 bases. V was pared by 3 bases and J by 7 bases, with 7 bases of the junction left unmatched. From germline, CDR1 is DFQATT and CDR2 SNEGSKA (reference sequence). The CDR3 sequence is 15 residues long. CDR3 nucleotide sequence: TGCAGTGCTAGTATGAGACTAGCGGGAGTAAATGAGCAGTTCTTC. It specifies CSASMRLAGVNEQFF.

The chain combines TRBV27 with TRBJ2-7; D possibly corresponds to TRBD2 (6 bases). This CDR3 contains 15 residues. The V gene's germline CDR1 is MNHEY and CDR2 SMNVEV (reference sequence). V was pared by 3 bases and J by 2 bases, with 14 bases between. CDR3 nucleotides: TGTGCCAGCAGTTTGCGGGGTGGGCGACCCTACGAGCAGTACTTC. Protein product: CASSLRGGRPYEQYF.

The DNA for the CDR3 is TGTGCCAGCGGGGACAGAGTTCATAGCAATCAGCCCCAGCATTTT. It translates to CASGDRVHSNQPQHF. The V call is TRBV19, the J call TRBJ1-5, with 7 bases lining up with TRBD1. The V segment lost 9 bases and the J segment 0 bases; nucleotides outside the gene matches: 8. Per the germline V gene, CDR1 is LNHDA and CDR2 is SQIVND (reference sequence). The CDR3 spans 15 residues.

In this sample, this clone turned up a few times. The CDR3 bases are TGTGCCAGCGAACGGGGTAGCGGGGGGTCCCCGGATACGCAGTATTTT. Translated: CASERGSGGSPDTQYF. The V and J genes are TRBV4-2 and TRBJ2-3, with 10 bases matching TRBD2. The CDR3 sequence is 16 residues long. Germline-derived CDR1 and CDR2 are LGHNA and YNFKEQ. J was trimmed by 6 bases and V by 8 bases; bases with no gene match: 14.

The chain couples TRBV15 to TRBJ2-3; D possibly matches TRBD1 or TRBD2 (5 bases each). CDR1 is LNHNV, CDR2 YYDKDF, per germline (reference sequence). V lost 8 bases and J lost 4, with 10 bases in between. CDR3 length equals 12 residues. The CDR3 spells CATPGRPDTQYF. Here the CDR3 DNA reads TGTGCCACCCCGGGGCGGCCAGATACGCAGTATTTT.

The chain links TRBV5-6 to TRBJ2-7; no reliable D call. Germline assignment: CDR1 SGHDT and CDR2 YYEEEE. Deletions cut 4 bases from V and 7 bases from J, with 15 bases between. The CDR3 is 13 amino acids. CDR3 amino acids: CASSNFWAVEQYF. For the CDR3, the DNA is TGTGCCAGCAGCAATTTTTGGGCAGTGGAGCAGTACTTC.

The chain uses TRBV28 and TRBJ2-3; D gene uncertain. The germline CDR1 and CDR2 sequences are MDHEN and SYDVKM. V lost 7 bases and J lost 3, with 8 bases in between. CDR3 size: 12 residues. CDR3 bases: TGTGCCAGCATGGCCCTAACAGATACGCAGTATTTT. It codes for CASMALTDTQYF.

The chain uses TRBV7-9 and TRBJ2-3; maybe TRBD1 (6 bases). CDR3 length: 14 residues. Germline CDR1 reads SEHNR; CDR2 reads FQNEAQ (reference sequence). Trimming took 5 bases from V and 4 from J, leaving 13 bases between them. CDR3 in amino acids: CASSPLRGADTQYF. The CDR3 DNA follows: TGTGCCAGCAGCCCGCTCAGGGGTGCAGATACGCAGTATTTT.

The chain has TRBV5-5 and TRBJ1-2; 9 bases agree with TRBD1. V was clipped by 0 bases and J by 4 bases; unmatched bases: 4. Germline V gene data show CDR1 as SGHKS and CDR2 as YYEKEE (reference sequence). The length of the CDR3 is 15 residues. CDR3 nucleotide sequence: TGTGCCAGCAGCTTGGCCGGGGACAGGGTCTATGGCTACACCTTC. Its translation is CASSLAGDRVYGYTF. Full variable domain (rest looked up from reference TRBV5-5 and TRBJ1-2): DAGVTQSPTHLIKTRGQQVTLRCSPISGHKSVSWYQQVLGQGPQFIFQYYEKEERGRGNFPDRFSARQFPNYSSELNVNALLLGDSALYLCASSLAGDRVYGYTFGSGTRLTVV.

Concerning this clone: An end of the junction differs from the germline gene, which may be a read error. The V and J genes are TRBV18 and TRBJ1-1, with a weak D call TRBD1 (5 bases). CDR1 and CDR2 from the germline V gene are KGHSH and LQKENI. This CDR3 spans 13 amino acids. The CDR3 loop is CAGSPPRSGPVFF. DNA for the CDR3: TGTGCCGGCTCACCACCGCGTTCAGGGCCAGTTTTCTTT. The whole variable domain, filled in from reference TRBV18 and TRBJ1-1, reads NAGVMQNPRHLVRRRGQEARLRCSPMKGHSHVYWYRQLPEEGLKFMVYLQKENIIDESGMPKERFSAEFPKEGPSILRIQQVVRGDSAAYFCAGSPPRSGPVFFGQGTRLTVV.